The sequence of this T cell receptor beta chain was determined in a study of shared clonotypes between healthy human individuals. Study-wide results and caveats: Limitation of the genetic and exposure-history diversity represented came from the few donors.

At the deep level, the assay was run. Investigators spread the genomic DNA of each subset evenly over several immunoSEQ plates. Generated by immunoSEQ multiplex PCR, the TCRdb table keeps only in-frame clones and is missing some. The profile covers roughly 2.2 million clones, with more than 80% appearing a single time and 0.3% to 0.4% taken by the ten largest. A word on this clone: Its antigen is unidentified.

CD4+ cells yielded CD45RA+ naive and CD45RA-negative memory subsets. The sample was naive CD4+ T cells from PBMCs. Subset noted: CD45RA+ positively selected. This TCR came from a man aged 18 to 30 in good health. Some clones in this sample may be carry-over from other donors' samples.

The CDR3 nucleotides read TGCAGCGTGGGGGGCTATCCCTCGACCTATGGCTACACCTTC. Residues: CSVGGYPSTYGYTF. V and J are TRBV29-1 and TRBJ1-2; possible D gene TRBD1, 6 bases. The V gene lost 6 bases and the J gene lost 4 bases, with 18 bases spanning the gap. The CDR3 has 14 amino acids. Germline values: CDR1 SQVTM, CDR2 ANQGSEA. The whole variable domain, filled in from reference TRBV29-1 and TRBJ1-2, reads SAVISQKPSRDICQRGTSLTIQCQVDSQVTMMFWYRQQPGQSLTLIATANQGSEATYESGFVIDKFPISRPNLTFSTLTVSNMSPEDSSIYLCSVGGYPSTYGYTFGSGTRLTVV.